One sample yielded the 18 T cell receptor beta chains listed below, sequenced in a study of T-cell reconstitution after alpha-beta-depleted transplantation in children. It was with unique molecular identifiers that the TCRbeta library was prepared. One entry per CDR3 protein, called by TCRdb with MiXCR from the PCR reads. In the table there are about 610,000 distinct CDR3 sequences, about 10% of which are singletons. The input for sequencing was PBMCs from the stem cell graft donor, taken from the stem cell graft. The receptors derive from a human donor who donated a stem cell graft to a child with acute myeloid leukemia.

In this sample, this clonotype turned up many times. This rearrangement joins TRBV10-3 to TRBJ2-6; 7 bases fit TRBD1. V gave up 5 bases and J gave up 1 base; unmatched junction bases: 11. Germline lookup yields CDR1 ENHRY and CDR2 SYGVKD. The CDR3 is made up of 18 amino acids. The CDR3 here is CAISPTGTATSGANVLTF. The CDR3 region has the DNA TGTGCCATCAGTCCAACCGGGACAGCGACATCTGGGGCCAACGTCCTGACTTTC.

This clonotype occurred a few times. V is TRBV5-1 and J is TRBJ2-1; D assignment may be TRBD1 or TRBD2 (5 bases each). The CDR3 sequence is 16 residues long. CDR1 SGHRS and CDR2 YFSETQ come from the germline V gene. V dropped 4 bases and J dropped 0 bases, with 14 bases sitting between them. As DNA, the CDR3 is TGCGCCAGCAGCCGGGACCCAACCCTCTCCTACAATGAGCAGTTCTTC. Translating gives CASSRDPTLSYNEQFF. Full variable domain (missing parts from reference TRBV5-1 and TRBJ2-1): KAGVTQTPRYLIKTRGQQVTLSCSPISGHRSVSWYQQTPGQGLQFLFEYFSETQRNKGNFPGRFSGRQFSNSRSEMNVSTLELGDSALYLCASSRDPTLSYNEQFFGPGTRLTVL.

In this sample, this clonotype turned up a few times. The junction departs from germline at one end; a sequencing error may be responsible. V usage is TRBV7-7 and J usage is TRBJ2-3; 9 bases are a match to TRBD1. Germline lookup yields CDR1 SSHAT and CDR2 FNYEAQ (reference sequence). This CDR3 has 16 residues. The chain's CDR3 is CASSLNRGLGTDTQYF. The CDR3 nucleotides are TGTGCTAGCAGCTTAAACAGGGGGCTTGGGACAGATACGCAGTATTTT.

This clonotype has at least ten counts. The genes are TRBV7-2 and TRBJ1-1; 7 bases align to TRBD1. Looked up from germline, CDR1 is SGHTA and CDR2 is FQGNSA. The CDR3 has 18 residues. Trimming at V came to 3 bases and at J to 0 bases, leaving 13 bases not matched to a gene. DNA for the CDR3: TGTGCCAGCAGCTTTTACCCCGTGACAGGGAACATGAACACTGAAGCTTTCTTT. Translated: CASSFYPVTGNMNTEAFF. Full variable domain (rest looked up from reference TRBV7-2 and TRBJ1-1): GAGVSQSPSNKVTEKGKDVELRCDPISGHTALYWYRQSLGQGLEFLIYFQGNSAPDKSGLPSDRFSAERTGGSVSTLTIQRTQQEDSAVYLCASSFYPVTGNMNTEAFFGQGTRLTVV.

This clonotype showed up just once. The chain carries TRBV4-3 and TRBJ1-4, with D uncertain. The CDR3 loop spans 13 amino acids. The V gene's germline CDR1 is LGHNA and CDR2 YSLEER. Trimming took off 4 bases at V and 4 bases at J, with 7 bases between the two ends. CDR3 bases: TGCGCCAGCAGCCTGATTAGTAATGAAAAACTGTTTTTT. Its protein is CASSLISNEKLFF.

V is TRBV3-1 and J is TRBJ2-1; D may be TRBD1 (5 bases). Trimming removed 0 bases from V and 9 bases from J, with 9 bases in between. Looked up from germline, CDR1 is LGHDT and CDR2 is YNNKEL (reference sequence). The CDR3 consists of 13 residues. CDR3 residues: CASSQESRGEQFF. CDR3 sequence (DNA): TGTGCCAGCAGCCAAGAAAGTAGGGGTGAGCAGTTCTTC.

A few counts support this clonotype. The V gene is TRBV6-1, the J gene TRBJ2-3; 8 bases match TRBD2. CDR3 length equals 13 residues. Germline V gives CDR1 MNHNS, CDR2 SASEGT. V shed 7 bases, J shed 4 bases, and the junction held 4 bases outside the gene matches. CDR3 sequence reads: CASNRGGSDTQYF. In DNA, the CDR3 is TGTGCCAGCAACCGGGGGGGATCAGATACGCAGTATTTT.

There are a few counts of this clonotype. The V call is TRBV29-1, the J call TRBJ2-7; TRBD2 might be the D (6 bases). The length of the CDR3 is 14 residues. Looked up from germline, CDR1 is SQVTM and CDR2 is ANQGSEA. Trimming removed 3 bases at V and 6 bases at J, with 18 bases between. The DNA of the CDR3 is TGCAGCGTTGACCCCCGGGGACTGGGGATCGAGCAGTACTTC. This translates into CSVDPRGLGIEQYF.

This clonotype was counted between two and nine times. Mismatch with germline at one junction end may stem from a read error. This sequence joins TRBV20-1 and TRBJ2-1, with 8 nucleotides matching TRBD2. This CDR3 has 20 residues. Germline CDR1 DFQATT, CDR2 SNEGSKA (reference sequence). The CDR3 loop reads CCARDGSSGRTLSSYNEQFF. DNA for the CDR3: TGCTGTGCTAGAGATGGGTCTAGCGGGCGTACCCTAAGCTCCTACAATGAGCAGTTCTTC.

Only a few counts were recorded for this clonotype. J is TRBJ2-3 and V is TRBV7-8; TRBD2 matches 7 bases. The CDR3 is 17 amino acids. The junction had 9 bases not matched to a gene; V was cut back by 0 bases and J by 3 bases. The germline gives CDR1 SGHVS, CDR2 FQNEAQ. Written as DNA, the CDR3 is TGTGCCAGCAGCTTAGCGTTACTAGCGCAAGGAACAGATACGCAGTATTTT. Translation: CASSLALLAQGTDTQYF.

In this sample, this clonotype turned up many times. CDR3 in amino acids: CSVDPSGRGTEAFF. The CDR3, as DNA: TGCAGCGTTGACCCAAGTGGGCGGGGCACTGAAGCTTTCTTT. The chain employs TRBV29-1 and TRBJ1-1; no clear D gene. Germline V gene data show CDR1 as SQVTM and CDR2 as ANQGSEA. This CDR3 is built from 14 residues. Between the trimmed V and J ends, which lost 3 bases and 4 bases, there was a span of 15 bases.

The chain joins TRBV7-2 to TRBJ2-2, with TRBD2 identical over 9 bases. Germline V CDR1 and CDR2: SGHTA, FQGNSA. This CDR3 is built from 16 residues. Unmatched junction bases numbered 1, after V lost 0 bases and J lost 2 bases. CDR3 loop: CASSLAGTSNTGELFF. CDR3 sequence (DNA): TGTGCCAGCAGCTTAGCCGGGACTAGCAACACCGGGGAGCTGTTTTTT.

The V gene is TRBV30, the J gene TRBJ2-7, with D hard to call. V was clipped by 5 bases and J by 7 bases, with 9 bases between them. Germline V CDR1 and CDR2: GTSNPN, SVGIG (reference sequence). CDR3 length: 10 residues. The CDR3 is CAWAAEEQYF. The DNA for the CDR3 is TGTGCCTGGGCGGCAGAGGAGCAGTACTTC. Complete variable domain (other parts from reference TRBV30 and TRBJ2-7): SQTIHQWPATLVQPVGSPLSLECTVEGTSNPNLYWYRQAAGRGLQLLFYSVGIGQISSEVPQNLSASRPQDRQFILSSKKLLLSDSGFYLCAWAAEEQYFGPGTRLTVT.

The chain is built from TRBV7-9 and TRBJ2-7; D is unclear. The CDR3 covers 11 residues. Germline assignment: CDR1 SEHNR and CDR2 FQNEAQ (reference sequence). V lost 5 bases, J lost 4 bases, and 6 bases lay in between. CDR3 amino acids: CASSVQYEQYF. CDR3 sequence (DNA): TGTGCCAGCAGCGTACAGTACGAGCAGTACTTC.

This clonotype was counted many times. This chain links TRBV25-1 with TRBJ1-2; 7 positions agree with TRBD1. Trimming cost V 8 bases and J 3 bases; bases outside gene matches: 15. The CDR3 sequence is 16 residues long. Germline lookup yields CDR1 MGHDK and CDR2 SYGVNS. CDR3 loop: CASLLGTVQSDYGYTF. The CDR3 nucleotides read TGTGCCAGCCTTTTGGGGACAGTACAAAGTGACTATGGCTACACCTTC.

This clonotype was found a few times. The V gene is TRBV20-1, the J gene TRBJ2-1; 9 bases are shared with TRBD2. The CDR3 totals 14 residues. Germline assignment: CDR1 DFQATT and CDR2 SNEGSKA (reference sequence). With V trimmed by 1 base and J by 8 bases, 6 bases remained unmatched. The CDR3 sequence: CSARVVAGVDEQFF. The CDR3 nucleotides are TGCAGTGCTAGAGTTGTAGCGGGAGTCGATGAGCAGTTCTTC.

This clonotype was seen repeatedly, ten times or more. The V gene is TRBV5-1, the J gene TRBJ2-1; D perhaps matches TRBD2 (5 bases). The V end was cut by 4 bases, the J end by 9 bases, with 8 bases between. The CDR3 runs 11 residues. Germline loops: CDR1 SGHRS, CDR2 YFSETQ. The CDR3 coding sequence is TGCGCCAGCAGCCTAGCCGGTGAGCAGTTCTTC. It specifies CASSLAGEQFF.

This clonotype has a count of ten or more. V is TRBV12-3 or TRBV12-4 and J is TRBJ2-7, with D perhaps TRBD1 (5 bases). CDR3 length: 15 residues. Trimming removed 4 bases at V and 2 bases at J, with 15 bases between. The CDR3 nucleotides are TGTGCCAGCAGTTCCATCAGGGTGGCTACCTACGAGCAGTACTTC. Its protein product is CASSSIRVATYEQYF.